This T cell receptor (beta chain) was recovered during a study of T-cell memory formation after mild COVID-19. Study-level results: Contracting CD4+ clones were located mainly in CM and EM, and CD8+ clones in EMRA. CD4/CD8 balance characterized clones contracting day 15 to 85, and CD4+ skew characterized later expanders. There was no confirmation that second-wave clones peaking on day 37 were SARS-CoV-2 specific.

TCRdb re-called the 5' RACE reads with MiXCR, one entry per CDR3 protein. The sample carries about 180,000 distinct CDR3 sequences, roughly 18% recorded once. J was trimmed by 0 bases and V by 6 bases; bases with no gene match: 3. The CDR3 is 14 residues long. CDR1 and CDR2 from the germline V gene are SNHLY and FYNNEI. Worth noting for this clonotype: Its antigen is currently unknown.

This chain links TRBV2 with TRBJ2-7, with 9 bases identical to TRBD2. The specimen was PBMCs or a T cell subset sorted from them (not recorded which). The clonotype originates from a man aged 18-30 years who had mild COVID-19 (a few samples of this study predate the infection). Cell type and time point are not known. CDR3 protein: CASRGLASSYEQYF. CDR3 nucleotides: TGTGCCAGCAGGGGACTAGCCTCCTCCTACGAGCAGTACTTC.